The table lists the clone carrying this T cell receptor (beta chain) with a count of one. Its antigen is currently unknown. The PCR employed 60 Vbeta primers together with 13 Jbeta primers. Some clones are missing from TCRdb's copy, which holds only in-frame ones; the method was immunoSEQ multiplex PCR. The sample holds some 190,000 clones, around 76% seen once. CDR1 and CDR2 from the germline V gene are WSHSY and SAAADI. The CDR3 has 15 residues. Trimming removed 6 bases from V and 7 bases from J; junction bases left unmatched: 6. These data come from a study of cytomegalovirus exposure and HLA in healthy donors. General observations from the study: TCR beta V- and J-gene trimming, according to a later analysis, was linked to a missense DCLRE1C variant. As was reported, the HLA-A and HLA-B alleles of most subjects were accurately predicted from TCR beta sequences. What a later analysis showed was that several of the most significant clusters appeared linked to common viral pathogens.

Sequenced material: PBMCs. This sequence joins TRBV10-2 and TRBJ2-1; 13 positions agree with TRBD2. This TCR was recovered from a woman between 25 and 40 years old in good health and CMV-seropositive. The DNA for the CDR3 is TGCGCCAGCAGCGCGGGACTAGCGGGGAAGAATGAGCAGTTCTTC. As protein: CASSAGLAGKNEQFF.